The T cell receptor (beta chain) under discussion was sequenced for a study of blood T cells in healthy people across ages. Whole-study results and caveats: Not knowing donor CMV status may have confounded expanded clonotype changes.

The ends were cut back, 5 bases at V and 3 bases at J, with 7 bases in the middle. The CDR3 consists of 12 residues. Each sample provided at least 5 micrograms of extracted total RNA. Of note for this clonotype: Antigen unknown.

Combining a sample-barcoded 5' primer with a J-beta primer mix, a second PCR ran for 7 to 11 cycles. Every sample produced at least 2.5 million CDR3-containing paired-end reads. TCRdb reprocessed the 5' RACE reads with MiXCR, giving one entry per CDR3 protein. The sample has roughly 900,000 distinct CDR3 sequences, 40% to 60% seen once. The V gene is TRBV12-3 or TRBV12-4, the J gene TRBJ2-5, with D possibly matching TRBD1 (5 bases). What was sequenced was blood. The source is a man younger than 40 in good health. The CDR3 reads CASSTQEETQYF. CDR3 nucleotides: TGTGCCAGCAGTACACAGGAAGAGACCCAGTACTTC.